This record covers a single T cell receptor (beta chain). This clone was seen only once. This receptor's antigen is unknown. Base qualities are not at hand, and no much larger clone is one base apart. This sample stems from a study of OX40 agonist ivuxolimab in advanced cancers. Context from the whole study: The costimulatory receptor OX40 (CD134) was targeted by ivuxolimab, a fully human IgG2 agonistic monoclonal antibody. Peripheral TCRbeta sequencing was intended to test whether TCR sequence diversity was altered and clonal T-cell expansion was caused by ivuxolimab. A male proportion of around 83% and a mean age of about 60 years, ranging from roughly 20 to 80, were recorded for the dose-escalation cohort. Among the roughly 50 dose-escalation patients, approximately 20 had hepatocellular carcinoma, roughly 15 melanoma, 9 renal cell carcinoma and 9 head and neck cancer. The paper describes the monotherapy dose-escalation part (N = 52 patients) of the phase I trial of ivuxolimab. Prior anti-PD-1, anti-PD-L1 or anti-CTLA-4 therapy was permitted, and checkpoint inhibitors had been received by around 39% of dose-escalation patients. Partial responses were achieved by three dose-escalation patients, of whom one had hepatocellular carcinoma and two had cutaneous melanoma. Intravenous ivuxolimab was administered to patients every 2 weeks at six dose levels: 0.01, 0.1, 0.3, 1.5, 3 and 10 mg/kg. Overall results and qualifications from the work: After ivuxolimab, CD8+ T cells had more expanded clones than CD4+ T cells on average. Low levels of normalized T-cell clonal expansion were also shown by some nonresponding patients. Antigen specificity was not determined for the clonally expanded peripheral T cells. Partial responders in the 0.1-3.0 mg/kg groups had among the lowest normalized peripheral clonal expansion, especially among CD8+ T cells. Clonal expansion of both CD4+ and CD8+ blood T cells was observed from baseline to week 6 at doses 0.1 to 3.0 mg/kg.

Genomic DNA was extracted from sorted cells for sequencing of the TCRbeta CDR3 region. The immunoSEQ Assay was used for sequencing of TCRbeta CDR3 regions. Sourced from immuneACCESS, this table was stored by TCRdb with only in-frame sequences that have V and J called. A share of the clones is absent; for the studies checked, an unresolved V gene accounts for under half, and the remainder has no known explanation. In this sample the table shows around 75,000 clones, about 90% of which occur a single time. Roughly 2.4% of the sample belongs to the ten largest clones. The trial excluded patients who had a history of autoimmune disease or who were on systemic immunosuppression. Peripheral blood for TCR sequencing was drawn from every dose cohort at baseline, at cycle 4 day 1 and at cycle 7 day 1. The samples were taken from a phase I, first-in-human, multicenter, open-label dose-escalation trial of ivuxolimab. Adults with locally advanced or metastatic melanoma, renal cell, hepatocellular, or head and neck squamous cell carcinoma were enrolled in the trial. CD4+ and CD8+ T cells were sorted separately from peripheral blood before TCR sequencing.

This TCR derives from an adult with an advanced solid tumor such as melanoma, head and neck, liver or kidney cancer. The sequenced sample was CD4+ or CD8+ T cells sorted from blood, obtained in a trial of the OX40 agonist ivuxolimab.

The nucleotides read TGTGCCAGCAGCTTAGAAGGTCGACAACTCAATCAGCCCCAGCATTTT. The resulting protein is CASSLEGRQLNQPQHF. The chain is encoded by TRBV7-2 joined to TRBJ1-5; no D gene is confidently identified. Deletion took 1 base off V and 3 bases off J, with a span of 13 bases between the germline ends. The germline V gene yields SGHTA for CDR1 and FQGNSA for CDR2. The CDR3 covers 16 residues, taking in both the cysteine and the phenylalanine. Only the CDR3 DNA is retained, 48 bases long and in frame from the first base.